This record concerns one T cell receptor beta chain sequence. The target antigen is unknown. The data were obtained in a study of cytomegalovirus exposure and HLA in healthy donors. Study-level findings and limits: Most CMV-associated TCR beta chains were later found to appear HLA-restricted. What a later analysis showed was that several of the most significant clusters appeared linked to common viral pathogens.

This PCR relied on a set of 60 Vbeta primers and 13 Jbeta primers. Repertoires were generated with immunoSEQ multiplex PCR, while TCRdb's copy carries only in-frame clones and drops some. The table shows 150,000 to 200,000 clones, with 76% occurring only once. Germline CDR1 is SGHDN and CDR2 is FVKESK. Trimming shortened V by 0 bases and J by 5 bases, and 10 bases separated the two germline ends. CDR3 length: 14 amino acids. This receptor was identified in a male donor in good health and CMV-seronegative. Input material: PBMCs. The J gene is TRBJ2-5, the V gene TRBV14; D call uncertain. The CDR3 sequence is CASSQDTRRETQYF. CDR3 nucleotide sequence: TGTGCCAGCAGCCAAGATACCAGGCGCGAGACCCAGTACTTC.